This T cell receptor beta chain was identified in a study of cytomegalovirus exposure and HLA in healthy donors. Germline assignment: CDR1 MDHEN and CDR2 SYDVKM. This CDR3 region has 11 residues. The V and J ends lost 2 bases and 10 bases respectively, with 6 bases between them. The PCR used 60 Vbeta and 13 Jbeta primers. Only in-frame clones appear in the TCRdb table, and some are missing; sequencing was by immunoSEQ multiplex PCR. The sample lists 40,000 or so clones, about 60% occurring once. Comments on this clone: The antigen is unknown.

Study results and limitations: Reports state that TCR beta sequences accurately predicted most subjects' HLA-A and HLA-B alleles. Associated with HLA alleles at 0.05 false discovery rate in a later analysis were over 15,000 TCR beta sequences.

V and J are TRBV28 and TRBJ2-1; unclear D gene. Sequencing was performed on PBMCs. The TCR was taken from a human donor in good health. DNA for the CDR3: TGTGCCAGCAGTTTAGTGTTAGAGCAGTTCTTC. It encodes CASSLVLEQFF.